Below, one T cell receptor beta chain is given with its context. These data come from a study of control samples from healthy donors and cancer patients. The CDR3 consists of 13 residues. V shed 5 bases and J shed 9 bases, with 15 bases lying between them. Germline assignment: CDR1 SGDLS and CDR2 YYNGEE. Produced via immunoSEQ multiplex PCR; TCRdb's table is partial and in-frame only. The sample records about 180,000 clones, roughly 92% being singletons. The V and J genes are TRBV9 and TRBJ1-3; D uncertain. The receptor was isolated from a man aged 25-45 years in good health. Material for sequencing was blood. CDR3 protein: CASSDFGDGTIYF. In nucleotides, the CDR3 is TGTGCCAGCAGTGACTTCGGGGATGGCACCATATATTTT.